This T cell receptor beta chain was sequenced for a study of blood T cells in healthy people across ages. Then a second PCR, running roughly 7 to 11 cycles, was carried out with a sample-barcoded 5' primer and a J-beta primer mix. TCRdb itself ran the 5' RACE reads through MiXCR, one entry per CDR3 protein. The sample holds some 750,000 distinct CDR3 sequences, approximately 22% seen once. Many counts were recorded for this clonotype. V was cut by 5 bases and J by 5 bases, with 16 bases left in between. Per germline, CDR1 SGHTA and CDR2 FQGNSA. There are 15 residues in the CDR3. The chain joins TRBV7-2 to TRBJ2-1; possibly TRBD1 or TRBD2 for D (7 bases each). The sequenced material came from blood. This TCR derives from a man between 65 and 79 years old in good health. The CDR3 DNA reads TGTGCCAGCAGCCTAAGGGGGCTAGCGGACAATGAGCAGTTCTTC. It encodes CASSLRGLADNEQFF.